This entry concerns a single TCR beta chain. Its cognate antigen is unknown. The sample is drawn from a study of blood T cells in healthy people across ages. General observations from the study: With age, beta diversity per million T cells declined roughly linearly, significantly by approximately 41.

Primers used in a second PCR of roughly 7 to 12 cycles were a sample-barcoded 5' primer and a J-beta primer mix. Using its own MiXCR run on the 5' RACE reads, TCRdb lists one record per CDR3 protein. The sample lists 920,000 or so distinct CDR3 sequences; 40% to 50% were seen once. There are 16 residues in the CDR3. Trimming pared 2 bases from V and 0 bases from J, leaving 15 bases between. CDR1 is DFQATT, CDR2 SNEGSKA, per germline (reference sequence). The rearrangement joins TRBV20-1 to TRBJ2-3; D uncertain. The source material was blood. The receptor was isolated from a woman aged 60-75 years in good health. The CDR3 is CSARSPKAGSTDTQYF. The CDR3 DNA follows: TGCAGTGCTAGAAGCCCCAAGGCCGGGAGCACAGATACGCAGTATTTT.